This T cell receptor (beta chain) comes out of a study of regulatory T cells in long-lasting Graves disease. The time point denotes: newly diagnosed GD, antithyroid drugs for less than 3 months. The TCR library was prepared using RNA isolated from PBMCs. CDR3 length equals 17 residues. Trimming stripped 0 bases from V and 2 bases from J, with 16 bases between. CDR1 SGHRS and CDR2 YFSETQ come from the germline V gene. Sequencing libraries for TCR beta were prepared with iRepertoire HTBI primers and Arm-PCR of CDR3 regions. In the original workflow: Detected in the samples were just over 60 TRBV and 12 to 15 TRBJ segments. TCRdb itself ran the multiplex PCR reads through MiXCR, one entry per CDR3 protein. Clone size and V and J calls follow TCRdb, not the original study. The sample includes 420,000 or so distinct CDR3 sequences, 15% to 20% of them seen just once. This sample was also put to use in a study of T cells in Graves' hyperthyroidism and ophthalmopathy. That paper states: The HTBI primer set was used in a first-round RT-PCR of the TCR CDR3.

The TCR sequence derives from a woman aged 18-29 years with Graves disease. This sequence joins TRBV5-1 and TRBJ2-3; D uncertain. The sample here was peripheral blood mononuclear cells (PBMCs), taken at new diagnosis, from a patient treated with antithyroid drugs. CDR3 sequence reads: CASSLAKDPLDTDTQYF. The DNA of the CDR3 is TGCGCCAGCAGCTTGGCAAAGGACCCTCTAGACACAGATACGCAGTATTTT.